Listed below are T cell receptor beta chains from one sample, sequenced in a study of cytomegalovirus exposure and HLA in healthy donors. The protocol was immunoSEQ multiplex PCR, while the TCRdb copy is restricted to in-frame clones and leaves out a portion. The sample carries under 200,000 clones, 84% recorded once. What was sequenced was PBMCs. The receptors were gathered from a man between 45 and 60 years old in good health and CMV-seropositive. CDR3s include the opening cysteine and the closing phenylalanine or tryptophan. Each record gives: V gene, CDR3 length, J gene, clone size, D gene, CDR3 protein, CDR3 DNA. D genes are given only for firm matches. Size is omitted from some rows. Given values are once, few, many or a class for expanded clones.

TRBV27,15,TRBJ2-7,.,.,CASSLNRDTSYEQYF,TGTGCCAGCAGCCTCAACCGGGACACTTCCTACGAGCAGTACTTC
TRBV11-2,15,TRBJ2-7,.,.,CASSLEGGSSYEQYF,TGTGCCAGCAGCTTAGAGGGGGGATCATCCTACGAGCAGTACTTC
TRBV4-2,14,TRBJ1-2,.,.,CASSQGQTEDGYTF,TGTGCCAGCAGCCAAGGGCAGACAGAGGATGGCTACACCTTC
TRBV27,14,TRBJ2-5,.,.,CASSSWDTEETQYF,TGTGCCAGCAGTTCCTGGGACACTGAAGAGACCCAGTACTTC
TRBV5-1,17,TRBJ1-2,.,.,CASSLAEGGRANYGYTF,TGCGCCAGCAGCTTGGCAGAGGGGGGGAGAGCTAACTATGGCTACACCTTC
TRBV7-2,16,TRBJ2-5,.,TRBD2,CASSPASGLAGESQYF,TGTGCCAGCAGCCCGGCCTCGGGACTAGCGGGGGAGTCCCAGTACTTC
TRBV14,14,TRBJ1-2,.,.,CASSQESVLKAAAF,TGTGCCAGCAGCCAAGAATCGGTCCTCAAAGCTGCTGCCTTC
TRBV18,13,TRBJ2-7,.,.,CASSPESSYEQYF,TGTGCCAGCTCACCCGAGAGCTCCTACGAGCAGTACTTC
TRBV6-1,16,TRBJ1-2,.,TRBD1,CASSEEVQGHVYGYTF,TGTGCCAGCAGTGAAGAAGTACAGGGGCATGTCTATGGCTACACCTTC
TRBV5-4,17,TRBJ2-2,.,TRBD2,CASSSGLAGVGTGELFF,TGTGCCAGCAGCTCGGGACTAGCGGGGGTAGGCACCGGGGAGCTGTTTTTT
TRBV18,14,TRBJ1-4,.,TRBD1,CASSPVTGEEKLFF,TGTGCCAGCTCACCAGTTACAGGGGAGGAAAAACTGTTTTTT
TRBV23-1,15,TRBJ1-6,.,.,CASSQSQTANSPLHF,TGCGCCAGCAGTCAATCACAAACAGCAAATTCACCCCTCCACTTT
TRBV2,15,TRBJ1-4,few,TRBD1,CASRRLQGVYEKLFF,TGTGCCAGCAGACGCCTACAGGGGGTGTATGAAAAACTGTTTTTT
TRBV30,13,TRBJ2-5,.,.,CAWSQGGGETQYF,TGTGCCTGGAGTCAGGGGGGCGGGGAGACCCAGTACTTC
TRBV7-9,12,TRBJ2-2,few,.,CASSRGTGELFF,TGTGCCAGCAGCAGAGGTACCGGGGAGCTGTTTTTT
TRBV5-1,14,TRBJ2-1,.,.,CASRNRDYYNEQFF,TGCGCCAGCCGCAACAGGGATTACTACAATGAGCAGTTCTTC
TRBV27,14,TRBJ2-1,.,.,CASTLRAGNNEQFF,TGTGCCAGCACCCTACGGGCGGGAAATAATGAGCAGTTCTTC
TRBV7-7,15,TRBJ2-2,.,.,CASSLVAGDTGELFF,TGTGCCAGCAGCTTAGTCGCAGGGGATACCGGGGAGCTGTTTTTT
TRBV29-1,15,TRBJ1-2,.,.,CSVLRTGSAFDGYTF,TGCAGCGTTCTAAGAACCGGGAGCGCCTTCGATGGCTACACCTTC
TRBV9,16,TRBJ2-2,.,TRBD2,CASSVGSAGGARELFF,TGTGCCAGCAGCGTAGGGTCTGCGGGGGGCGCAAGGGAGCTGTTTTTT
TRBV5-1,13,TRBJ2-7,.,.,CASSLAHGNEQYF,TGCGCCAGCAGCTTGGCCCACGGGAACGAGCAGTACTTC
TRBV5-1,16,TRBJ2-3,.,TRBD2,CASSLELAGRTDTQYF,TGCGCCAGCAGCTTGGAGTTAGCGGGCCGCACAGATACGCAGTATTTT
TRBV30,14,TRBJ1-3,.,.,CAWRGGSSGNTIYF,TGTGCCTGGCGGGGTGGGTCCTCTGGAAACACCATATATTTT
TRBV27,14,TRBJ2-7,.,TRBD2,CASSFAGLGVEQYF,TGTGCCAGCAGTTTTGCAGGACTAGGGGTCGAGCAGTACTTC
TRBV5-8,16,TRBJ2-1,few,TRBD2,CASSSVAGAYYNEQFF,TGTGCCAGCAGCTCAGTAGCGGGAGCCTACTACAATGAGCAGTTCTTC
TRBV4-1,16,TRBJ2-3,.,.,CASSQPPGSGTDTQYF,TGCGCCAGCAGCCAGCCACCGGGATCGGGAACAGATACGCAGTATTTT
TRBV7-9,14,TRBJ2-5,.,TRBD1,CASRNSGGSETQYF,TGTGCCAGCAGAAATTCAGGGGGCTCGGAGACCCAGTACTTC
TRBV21-1,16,TRBJ2-7,.,.,CASSKGGYTPSYEQYF,TGTGCCAGCAGCAAAGGCGGATATACTCCCTCGTACGAGCAGTACTTC
TRBV1,15,TRBJ2-3,once,.,CTSGDRGPGTDTQYF,TGCACCAGCGGAGACAGGGGGCCCGGCACAGATACGCAGTATTTT
TRBV6-5,16,TRBJ1-1,.,.,CASSYGQSLVNTEAFF,TGTGCCAGCAGTTACGGGCAGAGTCTTGTGAACACTGAAGCTTTCTTT
TRBV7-3,15,TRBJ1-1,few,.,CASSLRDSAATEAFF,TGTGCCAGCAGCTTAAGGGACTCGGCGGCCACTGAAGCTTTCTTT